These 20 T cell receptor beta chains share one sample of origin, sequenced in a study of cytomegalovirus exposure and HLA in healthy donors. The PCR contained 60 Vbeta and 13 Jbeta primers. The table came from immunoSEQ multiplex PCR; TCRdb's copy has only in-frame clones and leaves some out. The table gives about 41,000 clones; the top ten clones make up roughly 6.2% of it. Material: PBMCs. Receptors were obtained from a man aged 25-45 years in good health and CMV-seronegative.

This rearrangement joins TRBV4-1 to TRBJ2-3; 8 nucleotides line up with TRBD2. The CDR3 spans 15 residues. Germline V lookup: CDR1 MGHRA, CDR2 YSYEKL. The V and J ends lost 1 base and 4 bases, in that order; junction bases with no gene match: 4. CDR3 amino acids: CASSQASGRPDTQYF. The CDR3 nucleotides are TGCGCCAGCAGCCAAGCCAGCGGGAGACCAGATACGCAGTATTTT.

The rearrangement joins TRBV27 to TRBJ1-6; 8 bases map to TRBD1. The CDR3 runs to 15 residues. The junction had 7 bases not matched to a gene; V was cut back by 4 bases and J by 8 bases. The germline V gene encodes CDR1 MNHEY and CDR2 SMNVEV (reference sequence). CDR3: CASSSPAGGDSPLHF. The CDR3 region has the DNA TGTGCCAGCAGTTCCCCGGCAGGGGGCGATTCACCCCTCCACTTT.

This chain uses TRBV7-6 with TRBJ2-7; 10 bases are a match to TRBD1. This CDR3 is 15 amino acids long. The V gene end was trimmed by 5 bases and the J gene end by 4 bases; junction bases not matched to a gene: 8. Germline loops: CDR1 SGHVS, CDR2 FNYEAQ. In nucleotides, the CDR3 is TGTGCCAGCAGCGCCCCGGGACAGGGGACGTACGAGCAGTACTTC. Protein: CASSAPGQGTYEQYF.

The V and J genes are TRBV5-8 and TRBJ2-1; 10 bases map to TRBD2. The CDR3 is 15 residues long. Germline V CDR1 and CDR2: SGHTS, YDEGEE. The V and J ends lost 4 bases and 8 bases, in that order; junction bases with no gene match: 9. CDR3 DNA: TGTGCCAGCAGCCGTCGGCTAGCGGGAGCTGATGAGCAGTTCTTC. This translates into CASSRRLAGADEQFF.

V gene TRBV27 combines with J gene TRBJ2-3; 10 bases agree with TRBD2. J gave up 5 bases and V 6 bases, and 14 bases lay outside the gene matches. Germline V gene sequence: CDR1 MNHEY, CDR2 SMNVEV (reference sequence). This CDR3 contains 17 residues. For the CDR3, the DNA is TGTGCCAGCAGCCAGAGCTCTAGCGGGAGTCGGAGAGATACGCAGTATTTT. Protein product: CASSQSSSGSRRDTQYF.

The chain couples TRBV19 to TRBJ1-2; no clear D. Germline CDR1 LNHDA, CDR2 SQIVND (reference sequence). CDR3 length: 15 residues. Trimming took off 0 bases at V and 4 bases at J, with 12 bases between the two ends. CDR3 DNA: TGTGCCAGTAGTATAGATCCCTCCTCGGGCTATGGCTACACCTTC. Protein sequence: CASSIDPSSGYGYTF.

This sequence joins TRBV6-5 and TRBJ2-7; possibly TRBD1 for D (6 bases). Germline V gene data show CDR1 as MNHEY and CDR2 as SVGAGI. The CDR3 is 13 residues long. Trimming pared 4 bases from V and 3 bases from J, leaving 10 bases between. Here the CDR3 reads CASSLQGFYEQYF. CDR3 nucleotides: TGTGCCAGCAGTTTACAGGGTTTCTACGAGCAGTACTTC.

This CDR3 reads CAISRTGNGYEQYF. The CDR3 DNA is TGTGCCATCAGCCGGACAGGGAACGGGTACGAGCAGTACTTC. The chain links TRBV10-3 to TRBJ2-5; 8 bases match TRBD1. The J call may not be correct, given that the DNA end is closer to TRBJ2-7. The germline gives CDR1 ENHRY, CDR2 SYGVKD. This CDR3 is 14 amino acids long.

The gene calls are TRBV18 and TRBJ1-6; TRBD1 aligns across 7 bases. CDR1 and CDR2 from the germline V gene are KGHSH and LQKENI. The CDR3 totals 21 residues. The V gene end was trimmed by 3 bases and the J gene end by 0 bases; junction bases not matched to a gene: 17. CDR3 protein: CASSPVWVDRFSSSYNSPLHF. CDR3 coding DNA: TGTGCCAGCTCACCGGTCTGGGTGGACAGGTTCTCGAGCTCCTATAATTCACCCCTCCACTTT.

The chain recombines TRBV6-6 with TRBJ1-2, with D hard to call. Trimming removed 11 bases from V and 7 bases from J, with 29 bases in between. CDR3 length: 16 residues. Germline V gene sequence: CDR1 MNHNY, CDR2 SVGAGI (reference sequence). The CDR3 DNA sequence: TGTGCCCTCAAGCCTGTCGGGAGGGAGATTCCCTTTGGCTACACCTTC. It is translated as CALKPVGREIPFGYTF.

The CDR3 coding sequence is TGTGCCAGCAGCCGGGACTCCAGCTCCTACAATGAGCAGTTCTTC. Encoded protein: CASSRDSSSYNEQFF. The chain is built from TRBV5-4 and TRBJ2-1, with D perhaps matching TRBD2 (6 bases). Germline V gives CDR1 SGHNT, CDR2 YYREEE (reference sequence). This CDR3 contains 15 residues. V shed 4 bases and J shed 0 bases, with 11 bases lying between them.

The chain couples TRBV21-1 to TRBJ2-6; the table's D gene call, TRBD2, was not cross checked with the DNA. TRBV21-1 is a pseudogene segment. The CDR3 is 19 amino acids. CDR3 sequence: CASSKQRTGSVSGANVLTF. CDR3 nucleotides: TGTGCCAGCAGCAAGCAAAGGACGGGGTCTGTTTCTGGGGCCAACGTCCTGACTTTC.

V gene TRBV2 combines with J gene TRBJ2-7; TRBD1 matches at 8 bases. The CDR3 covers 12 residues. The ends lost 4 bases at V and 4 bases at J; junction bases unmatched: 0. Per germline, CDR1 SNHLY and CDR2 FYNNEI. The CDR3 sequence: CASSGTGYEQYF. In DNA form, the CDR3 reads TGTGCCAGCAGTGGGACAGGGTACGAGCAGTACTTC. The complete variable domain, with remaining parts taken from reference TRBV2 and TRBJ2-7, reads EPEVTQTPSHQVTQMGQEVILRCVPISNHLYFYWYRQILGQKVEFLVSFYNNEISEKSEIFDDQFSVERPDGSNFTLKIRSTKLEDSAMYFCASSGTGYEQYFGPGTRLTVT.

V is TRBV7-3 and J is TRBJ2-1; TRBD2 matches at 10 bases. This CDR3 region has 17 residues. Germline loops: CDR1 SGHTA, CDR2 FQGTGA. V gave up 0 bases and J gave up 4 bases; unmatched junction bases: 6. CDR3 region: CASSLTSTSGQYNEQFF. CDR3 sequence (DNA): TGTGCCAGCAGCTTAACATCGACTAGCGGGCAATACAATGAGCAGTTCTTC.

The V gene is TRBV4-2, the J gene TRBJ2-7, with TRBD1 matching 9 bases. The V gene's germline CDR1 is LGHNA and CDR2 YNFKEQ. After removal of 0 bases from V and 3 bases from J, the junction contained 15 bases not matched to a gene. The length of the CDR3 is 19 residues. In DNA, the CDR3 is TGTGCCAGCAGCCAAGAGAGGGGACAGGGTGTGCGAAATGACTACGAGCAGTACTTC. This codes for CASSQERGQGVRNDYEQYF.

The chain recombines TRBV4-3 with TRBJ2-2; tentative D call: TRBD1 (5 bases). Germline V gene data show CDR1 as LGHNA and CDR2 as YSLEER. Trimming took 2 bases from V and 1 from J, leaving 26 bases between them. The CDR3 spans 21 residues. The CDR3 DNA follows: TGCGCCAGCAGCCAAAGGGTTTTTTCGGACACCCTACTCAAGAACACCGGGGAGCTGTTTTTT. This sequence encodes CASSQRVFSDTLLKNTGELFF.

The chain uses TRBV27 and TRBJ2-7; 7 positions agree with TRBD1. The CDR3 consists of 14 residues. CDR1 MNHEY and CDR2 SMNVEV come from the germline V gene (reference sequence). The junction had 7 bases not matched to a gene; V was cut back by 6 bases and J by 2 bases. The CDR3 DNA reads TGTGCCAGCAGACCGGGACAGATCCCCTACGAGCAGTACTTC. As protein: CASRPGQIPYEQYF.

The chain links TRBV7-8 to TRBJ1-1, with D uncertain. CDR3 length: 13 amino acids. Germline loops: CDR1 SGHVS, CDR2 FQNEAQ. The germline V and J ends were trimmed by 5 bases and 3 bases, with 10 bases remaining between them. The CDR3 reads CASSPRRDTEAFF. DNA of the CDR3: TGTGCCAGCAGCCCCAGGCGGGACACTGAAGCTTTCTTT.

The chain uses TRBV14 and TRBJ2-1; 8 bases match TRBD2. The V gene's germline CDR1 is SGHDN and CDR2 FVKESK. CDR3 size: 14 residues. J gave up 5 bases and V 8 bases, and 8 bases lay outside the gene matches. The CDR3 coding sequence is TGTGCCAGCGGATTAATAGCGGGAAACAATGAGCAGTTCTTC. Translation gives CASGLIAGNNEQFF. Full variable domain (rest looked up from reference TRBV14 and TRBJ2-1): EAGVTQFPSHSVIEKGQTVTLRCDPISGHDNLYWYRRVMGKEIKFLLHFVKESKQDESGMPNNRFLAERTGGTYSTLKVQPAELEDSGVYFCASGLIAGNNEQFFGPGTRLTVL.

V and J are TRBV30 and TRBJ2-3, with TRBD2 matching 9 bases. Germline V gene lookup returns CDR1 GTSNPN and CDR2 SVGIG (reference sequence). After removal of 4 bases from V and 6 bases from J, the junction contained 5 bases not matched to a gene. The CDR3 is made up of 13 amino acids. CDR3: CAWTSGIRDTQYF. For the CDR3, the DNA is TGTGCCTGGACTAGCGGGATAAGGGATACGCAGTATTTT.